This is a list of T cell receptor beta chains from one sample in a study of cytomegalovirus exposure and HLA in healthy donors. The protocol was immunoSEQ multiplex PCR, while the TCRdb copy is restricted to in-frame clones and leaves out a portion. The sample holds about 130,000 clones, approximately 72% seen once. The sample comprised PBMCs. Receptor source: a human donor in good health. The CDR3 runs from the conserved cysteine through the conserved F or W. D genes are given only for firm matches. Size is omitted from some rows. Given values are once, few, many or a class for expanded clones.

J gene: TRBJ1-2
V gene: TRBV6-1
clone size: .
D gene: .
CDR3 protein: CASRVGHRTPYGYTF
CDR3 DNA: TGTGCCAGCAGGGTGGGGCACAGGACCCCCTATGGCTACACCTTC

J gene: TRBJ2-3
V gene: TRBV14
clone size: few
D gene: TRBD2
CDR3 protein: CASRPRGAGFTDTQYF
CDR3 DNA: TGTGCCAGCAGACCGCGGGGGGCCGGATTCACAGATACGCAGTATTTT

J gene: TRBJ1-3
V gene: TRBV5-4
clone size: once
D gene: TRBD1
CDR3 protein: CASSWGQGEGNTIYF
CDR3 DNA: TGTGCCAGCAGCTGGGGACAGGGTGAAGGAAACACCATATATTTT

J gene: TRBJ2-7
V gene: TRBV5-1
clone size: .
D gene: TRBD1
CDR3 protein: CASSLRQGGDEQYF
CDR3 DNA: TGCGCCAGCAGCCTCCGACAGGGGGGCGACGAGCAGTACTTC

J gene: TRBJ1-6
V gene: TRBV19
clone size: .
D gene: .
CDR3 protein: CASSTKNSPLHF
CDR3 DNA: TGTGCCAGTAGTACCAAAAATTCACCCCTCCACTTT

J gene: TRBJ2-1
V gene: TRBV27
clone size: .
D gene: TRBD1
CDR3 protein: CASSLGTGNVGYNEQFF
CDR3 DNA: TGTGCCAGCAGTTTAGGGACAGGGAATGTGGGTTACAATGAGCAGTTCTTC

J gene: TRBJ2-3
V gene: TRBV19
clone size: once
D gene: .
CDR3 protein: CASSILRQTDTQYF
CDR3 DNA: TGTGCCAGTAGTATCTTGAGACAAACAGATACGCAGTATTTT

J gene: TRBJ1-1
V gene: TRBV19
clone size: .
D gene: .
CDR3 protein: CASSILTTGWNTEAFF
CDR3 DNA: TGTGCCAGTAGTATCCTGACGACAGGATGGAACACTGAAGCTTTCTTT

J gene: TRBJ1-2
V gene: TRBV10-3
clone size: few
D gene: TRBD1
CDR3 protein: CAIGQGNYGYTF
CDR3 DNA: TGTGCCATCGGACAGGGGAACTATGGCTACACCTTC

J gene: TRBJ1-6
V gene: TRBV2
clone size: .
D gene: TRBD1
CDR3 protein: CASSERGQGGYSPLHF
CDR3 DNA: TGTGCCAGCAGTGAACGAGGACAGGGAGGATATTCACCCCTCCACTTT

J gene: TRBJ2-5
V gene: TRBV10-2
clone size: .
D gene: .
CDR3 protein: CASSEPYRVGRETQYF
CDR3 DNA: TGCGCCAGCAGTGAGCCTTACAGGGTGGGTAGGGAGACCCAGTACTTC

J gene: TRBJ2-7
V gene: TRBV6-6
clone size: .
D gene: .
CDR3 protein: CASSPTGQRKNEQYF
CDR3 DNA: TGTGCCAGCAGCCCAACGGGACAAAGGAAAAACGAGCAGTACTTC

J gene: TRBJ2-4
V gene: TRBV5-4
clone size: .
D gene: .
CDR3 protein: CASSLGQGLGKNIQYF
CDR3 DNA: TGTGCCAGCAGTCTGGGGCAGGGGTTGGGCAAAAACATTCAGTACTTC

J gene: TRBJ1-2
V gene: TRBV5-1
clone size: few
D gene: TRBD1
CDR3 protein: CASNKDPGQTYGYTF
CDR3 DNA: TGCGCCAGCAATAAGGACCCGGGACAGACTTATGGCTACACCTTC